This T cell receptor (beta chain) was documented in a study of T cell repertoires in cytomegalovirus infection. Study-wide background: An indication of both CMV infection and matching HLA type came from public TCR beta signatures. Whole-study results and caveats: Identification of carriers of CMV plus the relevant HLA was achieved through cumulative public TCR beta family frequency. Predominance within the ex vivo response was attributable to HLA-C-restricted CMV-specific TCR beta clonotypes.

TCRdb reprocessed the reads via MiXCR and lists one record per CDR3 protein. The table records approximately 200,000 distinct CDR3 sequences, about 20% of them present only once. Concerning this clonotype itself: Its cognate antigen is unknown.

The germline V gene has CDR1 SNHLY and CDR2 FYNNEI. This CDR3 has 16 residues. V was clipped by 0 bases and J by 2 bases; unmatched bases: 3. Material for sequencing was CD8+ T cells from PBMCs. This clonotype originated in a human donor in good health (CMV status not recorded). Some clones in this sample may be carry-over from other donors' samples. The rearrangement joins TRBV2 to TRBJ2-2; 7 bases fit TRBD1. The CDR3 DNA reads TGTGCCAGCAGTGAAGCGAACAGGGGAAACACCGGGGAGCTGTTTTTT. It specifies CASSEANRGNTGELFF.